The T cell receptor beta chain under discussion was sequenced for a study of T cell repertoires in cytomegalovirus infection. Findings and limits, study-wide: Carriers of CMV plus the relevant HLA were identified by cumulative public TCR beta family frequency.

CDR1 is LNHDA, CDR2 SQIVND, per germline (reference sequence). The ends lost 9 bases at V and 2 bases at J; junction bases unmatched: 6. CDR3 length: 13 residues. TCRdb called the reads again in MiXCR, with one record for every CDR3 protein. Among about 360,000 distinct CDR3 sequences listed, about 32% were seen once. This clonotype has a count of ten or more. What it recognizes is unknown. The receptor comes from a human donor in good health (CMV status not recorded). Some clones in this sample may be carry-over from other donors' samples. The sample was cultured PBMCs, taken from culture after CMV antigen stimulation. This rearrangement joins TRBV19 to TRBJ2-5; the match to TRBD2 covers 7 bases. The DNA of the CDR3 is TGTGCCAGCAGAAGAGCGGGACAAGAGACCCAGTACTTC. It codes for CASRRAGQETQYF.